The rows below give T cell receptor beta chains drawn from one sample of a study of T-cell reconstitution after alpha-beta-depleted transplantation in children. From the PCR reads, TCRdb called clonotypes with MiXCR, one entry per CDR3 protein. The repertoire holds fewer than 550,000 distinct CDR3 sequences, with more than 9.5% as singletons. This specimen was PBMCs, mostly from graft donor cells, taken 180 days after TCRalphabeta/CD19-depleted stem cell transplant. These receptors all stem from a female patient aged 2-15 years who had a stem cell transplant for aplastic anemia, so the T cells may come from the graft donor. Both conserved end residues are part of each CDR3. The order of the fields is D gene, V gene, clone size, J gene, CDR3 DNA, CDR3 protein. A D gene is named only where the DNA matches it firmly. Part of the rows lack a size; the others show once, few, many or a class for expanded clones.

D gene: .
V gene: TRBV28
clone size: many
J gene: TRBJ1-5
CDR3 DNA: TGTGCCAGCAGTCCCCGGGGAGGAAGCAATCAGCCCCAGCATTTT
CDR3 protein: CASSPRGGSNQPQHF

D gene: .
V gene: TRBV5-1
clone size: few
J gene: TRBJ1-2
CDR3 DNA: TGCGCCAGCAGCCCCGGGACAAATGCCGTCCTCTATGGCTACACCTTC
CDR3 protein: CASSPGTNAVLYGYTF

D gene: .
V gene: TRBV7-6
clone size: many
J gene: TRBJ1-2
CDR3 DNA: TGTGCCAGCAGCGCCAGGACAGTAGCTAACTATGGCTACACCTTC
CDR3 protein: CASSARTVANYGYTF

D gene: .
V gene: TRBV27
clone size: few
J gene: TRBJ1-1
CDR3 DNA: TGTGCCAGCCCTTTAAGGGGGGGGAACACTGAAGCTTTCTTT
CDR3 protein: CASPLRGGNTEAFF

D gene: .
V gene: TRBV20-1
clone size: .
J gene: TRBJ2-7
CDR3 DNA: TGCAGTGTACCGGCCTCCTACGAGCAGTACTTC
CDR3 protein: CSVPASYEQYF

D gene: .
V gene: TRBV20-1
clone size: few
J gene: TRBJ1-5
CDR3 DNA: TGCAGTGCTATTGAAGGGGGTTATAGCAATCAGCCCCAGCATTTT
CDR3 protein: CSAIEGGYSNQPQHF

D gene: .
V gene: TRBV12-3/TRBV12-4
clone size: .
J gene: TRBJ2-2
CDR3 DNA: TGTGCCAGCAGTTTTCACAGGGCGAACACCGGGGAGCTGTTTTTT
CDR3 protein: CASSFHRANTGELFF

D gene: .
V gene: TRBV19
clone size: .
J gene: TRBJ1-5
CDR3 DNA: TGTGCCAGTAGTATAGGGGGGGGATATAGCAATCAGCCCCAGCATTTT
CDR3 protein: CASSIGGGYSNQPQHF

D gene: .
V gene: TRBV4-1
clone size: many
J gene: TRBJ2-3
CDR3 DNA: TGCGCCAGCAGCCAAGAATACGCGGGGACCCCCACAGATACGCAGTATTTT
CDR3 protein: CASSQEYAGTPTDTQYF

D gene: .
V gene: TRBV5-1
clone size: once
J gene: TRBJ2-1
CDR3 DNA: TGCGACAGCAGCTTGGTTGGGACGGGAAATGAGCAGTTCTTC
CDR3 protein: CDSSLVGTGNEQFF

D gene: TRBD2
V gene: TRBV6-5
clone size: few
J gene: TRBJ2-7
CDR3 DNA: TGTGCCAGCAGTTCACCAACTAGCGCCTACTCCTACGAGCAGTACTTC
CDR3 protein: CASSSPTSAYSYEQYF

D gene: TRBD2
V gene: TRBV7-2
clone size: medium-sized
J gene: TRBJ2-1
CDR3 DNA: TGTGCCAGCAGCTTAGGTATAGCGGGAGCCTACAATGAGCAGTTCTTC
CDR3 protein: CASSLGIAGAYNEQFF